The TCR beta chain described here comes from a study of CD8+CD57+ T cells in acquired aplastic anemia. Study-wide context: Mean yield of DNA from sorted CD4+ and CD8+ cells was 3 to 3.5 ug. General study results and limits: There were over 25 CD8+ CDR3 sequences that occurred in both patients and controls. No significant patient-versus-control difference appeared in CD8+ Simpson's diversity.

Genomic DNA served as template for TCR beta VDJ and CDR3 profiling. TCRdb re-analysed the reads in MiXCR, keeping a single row per CDR3 protein. The sample has fewer than 250,000 distinct CDR3 sequences, approximately 50% seen once. In regard to this clonotype: Its target is not known. This may arise from a read error, as a much more abundant clone is one base away.

Patients chosen for sequencing had CD8+CD57+ cells that had expanded, as shown by flow cytometry. In all patients, the disease was severe acquired aplastic anemia. Trimming left V 3 bases short and J 7 bases short, with 19 bases between. From germline, CDR1 is DFQATT and CDR2 SNEGSKA (reference sequence). This CDR3 is built from 15 residues. The sequencing input was sorted CD4+, CD8+, or CD8+CD57+ T cells (not recorded which) from PBMCs. This chain connects TRBV20-1 to TRBJ1-5; a weak D match, TRBD1 (6 bases). The sequence derives from a human donor with aplastic anemia. Here the CDR3 reads CSASKRDGGPQPQHF. As DNA, the CDR3 is TGCAGTGCTAGTAAACGGGACGGGGGGCCGCAGCCCCAGCATTTT.